This TCR beta chain was profiled in a study of blood T cells in healthy people across ages (dated by TCRdb to between 2014 and 2017). Looking at the study overall: Template switching captured roughly one uniquely barcoded TCR beta cDNA molecule per two T cells in model experiments. To track age-related changes in TCR beta repertoire diversity, the study relied on deep sequencing normalized with unique cDNA molecular identifiers. The donors were divided into four age groups: young (average around 16 years), middle-aged (around 37), aged (about 62) and long-lived (roughly 82). The study analyzed two additional independent replicas of 1 million unique cDNA reads from the same blood draw for two donors, one aged 18 to 30 and one aged 80 or older. General findings and caveats noted by the study authors: A strong correlation was found between observed TCR beta diversity and the percentage of naive T cells measured by flow cytometry. Observed TCR beta diversity per million T cells fell roughly linearly with age, and a significant reduction was already apparent by age around 40. Compared with the aged group, the long-lived group had more naive CD4+ T cells, fewer expanded clones and increased TCR diversity, a pattern suggesting age selection. Estimates of total diversity from one million sequenced T cells were regarded as lower bounds and underestimates. Because the CMV infection status of the donors was unknown, age-related changes in expanded clonotypes may potentially have been confounded. Conclusive comparison of naive and antigen-experienced compartments was prevented by the profiling of bulk unsorted PBMCs.

On this clonotype itself: What antigen it recognizes has not been identified. No much larger clonotype is one base removed from it; base qualities were not supplied.

Inclusive of the bounding cysteine and phenylalanine, the CDR3 is 13 residues long. CDR3 DNA is the only sequence kept; it has 39 bases, read in frame from the first base. The germline V gene (reference sequence) yields SEHNR for CDR1 and FQNEAQ for CDR2. Trimming takes 3 bases from V and 5 bases from J, and the germline ends sit 10 bases apart. Libraries came from 5' RACE. This sample was sequenced with an Illumina HiSeq 2500. A second PCR of 7 to 11 cycles was performed with a sample-barcoded 5' primer and a J-beta primer mix. A unique molecular identifier was introduced onto each TCR beta cDNA molecule by a template-switch 5' adaptor carrying 12 random nucleotides. At least 2.5 million CDR3-containing paired-end reads were obtained from each sample. The Mint cDNA synthesis kit, primed by a TRBC-specific oligonucleotide, was used to synthesize first-strand cDNA from all RNA. All cDNA was treated with uracil-DNA glycosylase and then went through a first 18-cycle PCR with the universal primers M1SS and BC2_uni_R. The study's own analysis went as follows. Normalization of each sample was performed by random selection of 1 million high-quality reads, each carrying a distinct molecular identifier. Reads sharing molecular identifiers were discarded rather than binned into consensus sequences. MiTCR, set to a Q25 quality threshold and the strictest error-elimination algorithm, was used for CDR3 identification, clonotype clustering and error correction. Lower-bound total TCR beta diversity was estimated with a nonparametric unseen species model using Euler transformation. TCRdb reworked the public reads: Q25 trimming with fastp, MiXCR clone assembly, productive beta chains retained. Rows are unified per CDR3 protein, each entry keeping the most common DNA and genes. The V and J calls were determined by TCRdb, not by the authors. Counted in this sample were more than 600,000 distinct CDR3 sequences; just under 25% of them appeared once. Jointly, the top ten make up more than 8% of the sample.

Systemically healthy Caucasian individuals from Russia, around 38 in total and aged 6 to 90 years, were included as donors. Around 9.8 milliliters of peripheral blood were collected from each donor into EDTA-treated Vacutainer tubes. Ficoll-Paque density-gradient centrifugation was used to isolate PBMCs, with at least 6.5 million obtained per sample. Trizol reagent was used to extract total RNA from PBMCs, with at least 6 micrograms per sample. Naive CD45RAhigh/CD27high T cell percentages were measured by flow cytometry on a PBMC aliquot from every donor. The same sample was also used in a study of T cells of mothers and their children. The second publication reports: Nine systemically healthy Caucasian individuals, comprising three mothers and their six children, were included as donors. cDNA synthesis consumed the entire amount of extracted RNA, loaded at about 1.6 ug RNA in each 15 ul reaction. In the second PCR, the M1S primer added sample barcodes and 2-4 random nucleotides. Over 8 million TCR beta CDR3 reads came from each mother, compared with around 3 million reads from each child. Thymic selection shapes the output of TCR recombination in a similar way in related and unrelated pairs, and inherited differences have a minor effect. Related mother-child pairs always showed normalized repertoire overlap that was slightly higher than in unrelated mother-child pairs, though the difference was never significant. No persistent microchimeric T cell clones were detected, at a sensitivity of roughly 99 clones per million clonotypes. To look for features that set related mother-child pairs apart from unrelated individuals, the researchers ran deep NGS to compare the TCR beta repertoires of mothers and children. On average, the children were approximately 11 +/- 4 years old, while the mothers were 40 +/- 4 years old. After adapters were ligated using NEBNext reagents, the libraries underwent 100+100 nt paired-end sequencing on an Illumina HiSeq 2000. To prevent cross-contamination, the mother and child libraries were prepared one month apart and sequenced in separate runs. For each donor, between roughly 450,000 and 2,100,000 distinct TCR beta clonotypes were identified. Naive TCR beta clonotypes were estimated from low-frequency clonotypes matched to each donor's FACS-determined naive share, without sorting.

Sequencing was done on a sample of blood. The receptor's source is a boy younger than 18 in good health. This receptor chain uses TRBV7-9 and TRBJ1-2; no D gene can be assigned with confidence. The DNA is TGTGCCAGCAGCTTCGGAGTTTCGTATGGCTACACCTTC. This sequence encodes CASSFGVSYGYTF.